Presented here are 24 T cell receptor beta chains from one specimen sequenced in a study of T cell repertoires in cytomegalovirus infection. MiXCR, applied by TCRdb to the reads, yields one record per CDR3 protein. This sample yields about 680,000 distinct CDR3 sequences, of which more than 20% are seen a single time; 6.5% to 10% belongs to the top ten. Sequencing used CD8+ T cells from PBMCs. Every receptor here comes from a human donor in good health (CMV status not recorded). Some clones in this sample may be carry-over from other donors' samples.

Of note for this clonotype: At one boundary the junction diverges from the germline segment, which might be a read error. The V and J genes are TRBV6-5 and TRBJ1-2; possible D gene TRBD1, 6 bases. This CDR3 is 14 amino acids long. Germline lookup yields CDR1 MNHEY and CDR2 SVGAGI. The CDR3 nucleotides are TGTGCCAACAGTCAAACCCCGGACAGCTATGGCTACACCTTC. Translating gives CANSQTPDSYGYTF.

This clonotype appeared many times. The gene calls are TRBV7-3 and TRBJ1-1; 7 positions agree with TRBD1. This CDR3 has 16 amino acids. The germline CDR1 and CDR2 sequences are SGHTA and FQGTGA. Unmatched junction bases numbered 8, after V lost 4 bases and J lost 0 bases. The CDR3 DNA is TGTGCCAGCAGCTACCCCGCGCAGGGGGTGAACACTGAAGCTTTCTTT. Translated: CASSYPAQGVNTEAFF.

This clonotype came up many times. J is TRBJ1-1 and V is TRBV7-2; D gene unclear. The CDR3 is 13 amino acids. The V and J ends lost 5 bases and 11 bases respectively, with 18 bases between them. Germline V gives CDR1 SGHTA, CDR2 FQGNSA. The CDR3 loop reads CASSGGLREEAFF. In DNA form, the CDR3 reads TGTGCCAGCAGCGGTGGACTCCGCGAGGAGGCTTTCTTT.

This clonotype was seen many times. The rearrangement uses TRBV12-3 or TRBV12-4 and TRBJ2-1; tentatively, D is TRBD1 (6 bases). The CDR3 totals 14 residues. V dropped 6 bases and J dropped 5 bases, with 14 bases sitting between them. CDR3 amino acids: CASSHWGQNNEQFF. CDR3 sequence (DNA): TGTGCCAGCAGCCACTGGGGGCAGAACAATGAGCAGTTCTTC.

The gene calls are TRBV27 and TRBJ2-5; TRBD1 agrees at 8 bases. Germline trimming cut 8 bases from V and 5 bases from J; bases unmatched to any gene: 10. CDR1 MNHEY and CDR2 SMNVEV come from the germline V gene (reference sequence). The CDR3 spans 14 residues. The CDR3 sequence is CASHKTGVRETQYF. CDR3 sequence (DNA): TGTGCCAGCCACAAGACAGGGGTCAGGGAGACCCAGTACTTC.

The chain has TRBV2 and TRBJ1-5; TRBD1 agrees at 9 bases. Per the germline V gene, CDR1 is SNHLY and CDR2 is FYNNEI. V gave up 9 bases and J gave up 2 bases; unmatched junction bases: 5. The CDR3 is made up of 14 amino acids. CDR3 protein: CASGGQGGNQPQHF. The CDR3, as DNA: TGTGCCAGTGGGGGACAGGGAGGCAATCAGCCCCAGCATTTT.

This clonotype was counted ten times or more. J is TRBJ2-1 and V is TRBV2; 7 nucleotides agree with TRBD2. Germline values: CDR1 SNHLY, CDR2 FYNNEI. This CDR3 has 12 amino acids. With V trimmed by 8 bases and J by 3 bases, 1 base remained unmatched. CDR3 sequence reads: CASRGVYNEQFF. The CDR3 coding sequence is TGTGCCAGCCGGGGGGTCTACAATGAGCAGTTCTTC. Full variable domain (remainder filled in from reference TRBV2 and TRBJ2-1): EPEVTQTPSHQVTQMGQEVILRCVPISNHLYFYWYRQILGQKVEFLVSFYNNEISEKSEIFDDQFSVERPDGSNFTLKIRSTKLEDSAMYFCASRGVYNEQFFGPGTRLTVL.

This clonotype was detected a few times. The rearrangement links TRBV6-2 or TRBV6-3 to TRBJ1-5; 7 bases match TRBD1. The CDR3 loop spans 15 amino acids. The V and J ends lost 5 bases and 4 bases, in that order; junction bases with no gene match: 8. Germline V gene data show CDR1 as MNHEY and CDR2 as SVGEGT. CDR3 amino acids: CASSVSRDRNQPQHF. CDR3 coding DNA: TGTGCCAGCAGTGTAAGCCGGGACAGAAATCAGCCCCAGCATTTT.

This clonotype was recorded at least ten times. The chain employs TRBV7-9 and TRBJ1-1; 8 nucleotides match TRBD1. With V trimmed by 4 bases and J by 2 bases, 6 bases remained unmatched. The CDR3 loop spans 15 amino acids. CDR1 is SEHNR, CDR2 FQNEAQ, per germline (reference sequence). As DNA, the CDR3 is TGTGCCAGCAGCTCATCGGACAGGGCTAACACTGAAGCTTTCTTT. Translating it yields CASSSSDRANTEAFF.

This chain uses TRBV27 with TRBJ2-7; 8 bases line up with TRBD1. Germline values: CDR1 MNHEY, CDR2 SMNVEV (reference sequence). Losses at the gene ends were 4 bases for V and 6 bases for J; bases not matched to a gene: 2. This CDR3 is 12 amino acids long. Here the CDR3 reads CASSSTGGEQYV. The CDR3 nucleotides read TGTGCCAGCAGTTCCACAGGGGGCGAGCAGTACGTC.

This clonotype has ten or more counts. The chain has TRBV7-8 and TRBJ1-5; D uncertain. V was clipped by 5 bases and J by 0 bases, with 11 bases between them. The CDR3 runs to 15 residues. Germline CDR1 SGHVS, CDR2 FQNEAQ. CDR3 in DNA: TGTGCCAGCAGCCCCTTGGAGGGTAGCAATCAGCCCCAGCATTTT. Its protein product is CASSPLEGSNQPQHF. Complete variable domain (other parts from reference TRBV7-8 and TRBJ1-5): GAGVSQSPRYKVAKRGQDVALRCDPISGHVSLFWYQQALGQGPEFLTYFQNEAQLDKSGLPSDRFFAERPEGSVSTLKIQRTQQEDSAVYLCASSPLEGSNQPQHFGDGTRLSIL.

The chain carries TRBV5-1 and TRBJ1-1; D perhaps matches TRBD1 (5 bases). V was trimmed by 4 bases and J by 1 base, leaving 17 bases between them. CDR3 length: 16 amino acids. CDR1 and CDR2 (germline): SGHRS, YFSETQ. DNA of the CDR3: TGCGCCAGCAGCGAACTCGCGGGGCGCGGGAACACTGAAGCTTTCTTT. Protein: CASSELAGRGNTEAFF.

This clonotype was counted between two and nine times. The rearrangement joins TRBV7-3 to TRBJ2-2; a weak D match, TRBD2 (6 bases). This CDR3 comprises 17 residues. CDR1 is SGHTA and CDR2 is FQGTGA in the germline V gene. V lost 0 bases and J lost 1, with 12 bases in between. CDR3 coding DNA: TGTGCCAGCAGCTTAACGAGGGGCGGGGAGAACACCGGGGAGCTGTTTTTT. Protein product: CASSLTRGGENTGELFF.

J is TRBJ1-5 and V is TRBV20-1; D unclear. V dropped 4 bases and J dropped 0 bases, with 10 bases sitting between them. CDR1 is DFQATT and CDR2 is SNEGSKA in the germline V gene (reference sequence). This CDR3 region has 14 residues. The CDR3 DNA reads TGCAGTGCTACTTTACGGGGTAGCAATCAGCCCCAGCATTTT. Translation: CSATLRGSNQPQHF.

Comment on this clonotype: The conserved final phenylalanine or tryptophan is absent from the CDR3, which likely points to a read error. The V and J genes are TRBV9 and TRBJ1-1; D may be TRBD1 (5 bases). Germline V CDR1 and CDR2: SGDLS, YYNGEE. The CDR3 length is 17 residues. V dropped 0 bases and J dropped 0 bases, with 15 bases sitting between them. This CDR3 reads CASSVEPSGVMNTEAFS. CDR3 coding DNA: TGTGCCAGCAGCGTAGAACCTTCGGGGGTAATGAACACTGAAGCTTTCTCT.

This chain links TRBV7-3 with TRBJ2-1; the D is unclear. The CDR3 sequence is 13 residues long. V lost 2 bases and J lost 8, with 10 bases in between. Germline V lookup: CDR1 SGHTA, CDR2 FQGTGA. The CDR3 sequence is CASSLVSVDEQFF. The CDR3 region has the DNA TGTGCCAGCAGCTTAGTCTCCGTCGATGAGCAGTTCTTC.

The genes are TRBV7-2 and TRBJ1-2, with 7 nucleotides matching TRBD1. V lost 5 bases and J lost 4; bases outside the gene matches: 10. The germline V gene has CDR1 SGHTA and CDR2 FQGNSA. The CDR3 consists of 15 residues. This CDR3 is CASSAPADRIYGYTF. The DNA for the CDR3 is TGTGCCAGCAGCGCACCAGCGGACAGGATCTATGGCTACACCTTC.

The rearrangement joins TRBV27 to TRBJ2-5; 8 bases line up with TRBD1. Germline V gene sequence: CDR1 MNHEY, CDR2 SMNVEV (reference sequence). This CDR3 spans 17 amino acids. The J segment lost 4 bases and the V segment lost 5 bases, leaving 15 bases of the junction unmatched. The CDR3 coding sequence is TGTGCCAGCAGTAGTACCCGGACAGGGTGGGTTGGAGAGACCCAGTACTTC. It translates to CASSSTRTGWVGETQYF.

Only a few counts were recorded for this clonotype. The V gene is TRBV7-6, the J gene TRBJ2-1; D is ambiguous. Trimming removed 1 base at V and 2 bases at J, with 9 bases between. The CDR3 has 15 residues. CDR1 is SGHVS, CDR2 FNYEAQ, per germline. CDR3 coding DNA: TGTGCCAGCAGCTTAGATGGGAACCCCTACAATGAGCAGTTCTTC. Translation: CASSLDGNPYNEQFF.

This clonotype appeared a few times. The V and J genes are TRBV28 and TRBJ2-1; D unclear. The germline V gene encodes CDR1 MDHEN and CDR2 SYDVKM. The CDR3 is 16 amino acids. Trimming left V 3 bases short and J 0 bases short, with 12 bases between. This CDR3 is CASSFWASSSYNEQFF. CDR3 coding DNA: TGTGCCAGCAGTTTCTGGGCTTCCAGCTCCTACAATGAGCAGTTCTTC.

This chain uses TRBV27 with TRBJ2-1, with a possible D match to TRBD2 (7 bases). This CDR3 is built from 16 residues. Germline loops: CDR1 MNHEY, CDR2 SMNVEV (reference sequence). Between the trimmed V and J ends, which lost 0 bases and 3 bases, there was a span of 12 bases. This CDR3 reads CASSLSPGGFYNEQFF. CDR3 nucleotide sequence: TGTGCCAGCAGTTTATCACCGGGGGGCTTCTACAATGAGCAGTTCTTC.

This clonotype showed up many times. The V call is TRBV7-6, the J call TRBJ2-1; D call uncertain. This CDR3 spans 12 amino acids. Deletions cut 3 bases from V and 8 bases from J, with 8 bases between. Germline CDR1 is SGHVS and CDR2 is FNYEAQ. The CDR3 sequence is CASSLGRDEQFF. DNA for the CDR3: TGTGCCAGCAGCTTGGGCAGAGATGAGCAGTTCTTC. The whole variable domain, remainder taken from reference TRBV7-6 and TRBJ2-1, is GAGVSQSPRYKVTKRGQDVALRCDPISGHVSLYWYRQALGQGPEFLTYFNYEAQQDKSGLPNDRFSAERPEGSISTLTIQRTEQRDSAMYRCASSLGRDEQFFGPGTRLTVL.

Points on this clonotype: A much larger clone lies a single base off, so this may be a read error. The chain couples TRBV10-3 to TRBJ2-3; D is unclear. V was shortened by 0 bases and J by 4 bases, with 14 bases between the two germline ends. This CDR3 is built from 16 residues. CDR1 and CDR2 (germline): ENHRY, SYGVKD. CDR3 protein: CAISESGFTSADTQYF. DNA for the CDR3: TGTGCCATCAGTGAGTCAGGGTTCACGAGCGCAGATACGCAGTATTTT.

This clonotype came up many times. As DNA, the CDR3 is TGTGCCAGCAGTGAGGGGACGGGGTGGCAGCCCCAGCATTTT. Its translation: CASSEGTGWQPQHF. This chain uses TRBV25-1 with TRBJ1-5; D perhaps matches TRBD1 (5 bases). Germline-derived CDR1 and CDR2 are MGHDK and SYGVNS. This CDR3 is built from 14 residues. V lost 3 bases, J lost 7 bases, and 13 bases lay in between.